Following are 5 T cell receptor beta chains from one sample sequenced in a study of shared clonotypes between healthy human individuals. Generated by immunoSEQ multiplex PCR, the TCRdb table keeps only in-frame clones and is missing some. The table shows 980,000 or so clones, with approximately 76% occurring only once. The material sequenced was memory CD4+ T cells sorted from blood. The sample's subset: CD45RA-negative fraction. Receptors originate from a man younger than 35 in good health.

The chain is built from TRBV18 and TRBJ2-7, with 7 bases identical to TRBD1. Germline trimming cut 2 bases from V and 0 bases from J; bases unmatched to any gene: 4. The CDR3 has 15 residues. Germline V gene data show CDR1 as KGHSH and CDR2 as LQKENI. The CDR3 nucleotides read TGTGCCAGCTCACCAAAGGGACAGAGCTCCTACGAGCAGTACTTC. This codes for CASSPKGQSSYEQYF. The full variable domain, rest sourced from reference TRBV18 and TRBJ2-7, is NAGVMQNPRHLVRRRGQEARLRCSPMKGHSHVYWYRQLPEEGLKFMVYLQKENIIDESGMPKERFSAEFPKEGPSILRIQQVVRGDSAAYFCASSPKGQSSYEQYFGPGTRLTVT.

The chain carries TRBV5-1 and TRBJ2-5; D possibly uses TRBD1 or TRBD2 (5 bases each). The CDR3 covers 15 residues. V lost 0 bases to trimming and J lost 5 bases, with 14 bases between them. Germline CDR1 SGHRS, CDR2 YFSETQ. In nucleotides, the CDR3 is TGCGCCAGCAGCTTGGTGCCCGGGGCTCAGGAGACCCAGTACTTC. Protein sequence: CASSLVPGAQETQYF.

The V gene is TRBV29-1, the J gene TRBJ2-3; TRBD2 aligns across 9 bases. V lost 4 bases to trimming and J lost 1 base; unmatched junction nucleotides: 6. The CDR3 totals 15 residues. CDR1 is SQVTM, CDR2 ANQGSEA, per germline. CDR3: CSVGGLAGRTDTQYF. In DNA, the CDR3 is TGCAGCGTTGGAGGGCTAGCGGGACGCACAGATACGCAGTATTTT.

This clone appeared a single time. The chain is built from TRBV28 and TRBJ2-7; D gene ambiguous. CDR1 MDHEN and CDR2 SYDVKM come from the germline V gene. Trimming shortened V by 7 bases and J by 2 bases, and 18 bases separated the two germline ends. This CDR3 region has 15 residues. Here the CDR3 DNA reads TGTGCCAGCATCCCCGGCTCGGGCAACCCCTACGAGCAGTACTTC. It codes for CASIPGSGNPYEQYF.

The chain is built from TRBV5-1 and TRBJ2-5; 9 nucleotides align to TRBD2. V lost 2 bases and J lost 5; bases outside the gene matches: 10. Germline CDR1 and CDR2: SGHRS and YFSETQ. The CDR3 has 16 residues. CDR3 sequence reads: CASSLGVAGDRETQYF. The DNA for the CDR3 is TGCGCCAGCAGCTTAGGAGTAGCGGGGGACCGGGAGACCCAGTACTTC. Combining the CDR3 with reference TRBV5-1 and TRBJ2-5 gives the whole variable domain KAGVTQTPRYLIKTRGQQVTLSCSPISGHRSVSWYQQTPGQGLQFLFEYFSETQRNKGNFPGRFSGRQFSNSRSEMNVSTLELGDSALYLCASSLGVAGDRETQYFGPGTRLLVL.